One and the same sample provided the 27 T cell receptor beta chains below, sequenced in a study of human T cells and chemical hapten exposure. As to time point: patch test 2, 6 weeks after DPC sensitization. The treatment: therapeutic diphenylcyclopropenone sensitization with weekly scalp DPC. TCRdb independently ran MiXCR on the RACE reads; one entry per CDR3 protein. The sample lists approximately 350,000 distinct CDR3 sequences, roughly 6% seen once, with under 7% in the top ten. Sequenced material: whole blood, taken in connection with sensitization to the hapten diphenylcyclopropenone (DPC). Every receptor here comes from a woman aged 18 to 35 with alopecia areata. Some clones in this sample may be carry-over from other donors' samples.

This rearrangement joins TRBV3-1 to TRBJ2-7; tentatively, D is TRBD1 or TRBD2 (5 bases each). Germline CDR1 and CDR2: LGHDT and YNNKEL (reference sequence). Trimming removed 1 base at V and 2 bases at J, with 15 bases between. CDR3 length equals 16 residues. The CDR3 DNA follows: TGTGCCAGCAGCCAAGCTGCTGGGACCGGGGCCTACGAGCAGTACTTC. This gives the protein CASSQAAGTGAYEQYF.

Only a few counts were recorded for this clonotype. The chain employs TRBV7-9 and TRBJ2-1; D uncertain. Germline assignment: CDR1 SEHNR and CDR2 FQNEAQ (reference sequence). V lost 4 bases and J 0 bases, leaving 10 bases between the germline ends. The CDR3 is 15 amino acids. CDR3 in amino acids: CASSSLGSSYNEQFF. The CDR3 DNA reads as TGTGCCAGCAGCTCTCTAGGTAGCTCCTACAATGAGCAGTTCTTC. The whole variable domain, filled in from reference TRBV7-9 and TRBJ2-1, reads DTGVSQNPRHKITKRGQNVTFRCDPISEHNRLYWYRQTLGQGPEFLTYFQNEAQLEKSRLLSDRFSAERPKGSFSTLEIQRTEQGDSAMYLCASSSLGSSYNEQFFGPGTRLTVL.

This clonotype was seen more than once but under ten times. The genes are TRBV12-3 or TRBV12-4 and TRBJ1-5, with 7 bases lining up with TRBD1. Trimming at V came to 6 bases and at J to 0 bases, leaving 5 bases not matched to a gene. This CDR3 is built from 15 residues. This CDR3 is CASSAGTASNQPQHF. Written as DNA, the CDR3 is TGTGCCAGCAGCGCCGGGACAGCTAGCAATCAGCCCCAGCATTTT.

This clonotype has only a few counts. This chain uses TRBV12-3 or TRBV12-4 with TRBJ1-5; maybe TRBD1 (6 bases). V was clipped by 6 bases and J by 2 bases, with 17 bases between them. CDR3 length: 16 residues. This CDR3 is CASSHAEGGGNQPQHF. The CDR3 nucleotides read TGTGCCAGCAGCCACGCGGAGGGGGGCGGCAATCAGCCCCAGCATTTT.

J is TRBJ1-2 and V is TRBV3-1; D remains ambiguous. V was clipped by 1 base and J by 5 bases, with 17 bases between them. CDR3 size: 16 residues. The germline gives CDR1 LGHDT, CDR2 YNNKEL (reference sequence). The CDR3 nucleotides read TGTGCCAGCAGCCAAGGATTGGCGGACGACCGATATGGCTACACCTTC. Encoded protein: CASSQGLADDRYGYTF.

J is TRBJ2-3 and V is TRBV6-6; the D gene could be TRBD1 or TRBD2 (5 bases each). The V and J ends lost 7 bases and 0 bases respectively, with 11 bases between them. CDR3 length: 14 amino acids. In germline, CDR1 is MNHNY, CDR2 SVGAGI (reference sequence). This CDR3 reads CASMKRGSTDTQYF. The CDR3 nucleotides read TGTGCCAGCATGAAGAGGGGAAGCACAGATACGCAGTATTTT.

In its sample, this clonotype was seen a few times. The rearrangement links TRBV25-1 to TRBJ1-1; TRBD1 matches 7 bases. J gave up 1 base and V 4 bases, and 6 bases lay outside the gene matches. This CDR3 is built from 15 residues. CDR1 and CDR2 from the germline V gene are MGHDK and SYGVNS. CDR3 DNA sequence: TGTGCCAGCAGTGCGCCGACAGGGAGGAACACTGAAGCTTTCTTT. Its protein is CASSAPTGRNTEAFF.

V and J are TRBV6-2 or TRBV6-3 and TRBJ2-1, with D unclear. V dropped 4 bases and J dropped 0 bases, with 7 bases sitting between them. In germline, CDR1 is MNHEY, CDR2 SVGEGT. This CDR3 spans 14 amino acids. The CDR3 here is CASSSAGSYNEQFF. CDR3 nucleotides: TGTGCCAGCAGTTCGGCAGGCTCCTACAATGAGCAGTTCTTC.

This clonotype was counted many times. V is TRBV18 and J is TRBJ1-1; 11 bases agree with TRBD1. This CDR3 contains 15 residues. CDR1 is KGHSH, CDR2 LQKENI, per germline. Trimming cost V 6 bases and J 2 bases; bases outside gene matches: 5. CDR3 region: CASSDRGLLNTEAFF. In DNA, the CDR3 is TGTGCCAGCTCGGACAGGGGGCTACTTAACACTGAAGCTTTCTTT.

The chain joins TRBV10-3 to TRBJ1-5, with D maybe TRBD1 (6 bases). Trimming left V 5 bases short and J 5 bases short, with 13 bases between. CDR1 is ENHRY and CDR2 is SYGVKD in the germline V gene. CDR3 length equals 14 residues. The CDR3 nucleotides are TGTGCCATCAGTCCAGGGGTTGGGGATCAGCCCCAGCATTTT. This sequence encodes CAISPGVGDQPQHF.

This CDR3 reads CASSSGNRVGTEAFF. In DNA, the CDR3 is TGTGCCAGCAGCTCCGGGAACAGGGTCGGCACTGAAGCTTTCTTT. The chain uses TRBV7-9 and TRBJ1-1; tentative D call: TRBD1 (6 bases). This CDR3 has 15 amino acids. Germline V gene data show CDR1 as SEHNR and CDR2 as FQNEAQ (reference sequence). V lost 4 bases and J 4 bases, leaving 16 bases between the germline ends.

This clonotype was seen a few times. This rearrangement joins TRBV29-1 to TRBJ2-3; D is perhaps TRBD1 or TRBD2 (5 bases each). The germline CDR1 and CDR2 sequences are SQVTM and ANQGSEA. The ends were cut back, 4 bases at V and 1 base at J, with 6 bases in the middle. The CDR3 loop spans 12 amino acids. The CDR3 sequence is CSVGDGTDTQYF. Here the CDR3 DNA reads TGCAGCGTTGGGGACGGCACAGATACGCAGTATTTT.

This clonotype occurred a few times. The rearrangement joins TRBV7-9 to TRBJ2-3, with 16 bases lining up with TRBD2. Germline V gene sequence: CDR1 SEHNR, CDR2 FQNEAQ (reference sequence). This CDR3 contains 19 residues. The V segment lost 5 bases and the J segment 3 bases; nucleotides outside the gene matches: 11. Here the CDR3 DNA reads TGTGCCAGCAGCCCGGGACTAGCGGGGGGGCCGGACGGTACAGATACGCAGTATTTT. Encoded protein: CASSPGLAGGPDGTDTQYF.

This clonotype was counted ten times or more. The chain is built from TRBV10-3 and TRBJ2-2; 11 positions agree with TRBD2. The CDR3 is 15 amino acids. J lost 5 bases, V lost 3 bases, and 2 bases had no gene match. The germline CDR1 and CDR2 sequences are ENHRY and SYGVKD. CDR3 nucleotide sequence: TGTGCCATCAGTGAACTAGCGGGGGATACCGGGGAGCTGTTTTTT. Translating it yields CAISELAGDTGELFF.

This clonotype was seen more than once but under ten times. The V call is TRBV2, the J call TRBJ1-5, with D uncertain. The CDR3 loop spans 14 amino acids. Per germline, CDR1 SNHLY and CDR2 FYNNEI. The germline V and J ends were trimmed by 1 base and 5 bases, with 9 bases remaining between them. The CDR3 protein is CASSEELVYQPQHF. For the CDR3, the DNA is TGTGCCAGCAGTGAAGAATTGGTTTATCAGCCCCAGCATTTT.

This clonotype occurred many times. The CDR3 loop reads CASSLDVQGSTDTQYF. CDR3 DNA sequence: TGTGCCAGCAGTTTAGATGTGCAGGGTAGCACAGATACGCAGTATTTT. V and J are TRBV12-3 or TRBV12-4 and TRBJ2-3; D possibly corresponds to TRBD1 (5 bases). V was cut by 1 base and J by 0 bases, with 11 bases left in between. This CDR3 is built from 16 residues.

This clonotype was detected a few times. The CDR3 nucleotides read TGTGCCAGCAGCTTAGTTTATGCGGGCGGCGGGGAGCTGTTTTTT. Encoded protein: CASSLVYAGGGELFF. The chain carries TRBV7-2 and TRBJ2-2; TRBD2 is a possible D gene (5 bases). Per the germline V gene, CDR1 is SGHTA and CDR2 is FQGNSA. CDR3 length equals 15 residues. V lost 1 base to trimming and J lost 7 bases, with 13 bases between them. Full variable domain (outside the CDR3, taken from reference TRBV7-2 and TRBJ2-2): GAGVSQSPSNKVTEKGKDVELRCDPISGHTALYWYRQSLGQGLEFLIYFQGNSAPDKSGLPSDRFSAERTGGSVSTLTIQRTQQEDSAVYLCASSLVYAGGGELFFGEGSRLTVL.

This clonotype has a handful of counts. The chain recombines TRBV7-2 with TRBJ2-3, with D perhaps matching TRBD1 or TRBD2 (6 bases each). CDR1 is SGHTA, CDR2 FQGNSA, per germline. This CDR3 has 15 amino acids. V lost 1 base, J lost 3 bases, and 11 bases lay in between. The DNA of the CDR3 is TGTGCCAGCAGCTTAGGGGGGGCGGCGACAGATACGCAGTATTTT. It yields the protein CASSLGGAATDTQYF.

The chain combines TRBV9 with TRBJ2-3; 12 positions agree with TRBD2. The CDR3 contains 15 residues. V shed 3 bases, J shed 4 bases, and the junction held 3 bases outside the gene matches. Germline V CDR1 and CDR2: SGDLS, YYNGEE. CDR3 coding DNA: TGTGCCAGCAGCGGGGCTAGCGGGGGGGCAGATACGCAGTATTTT. Translation gives CASSGASGGADTQYF.

The chain joins TRBV18 to TRBJ1-2; D is perhaps TRBD1 (5 bases). Trimming took 1 base from V and 4 from J, leaving 13 bases between them. CDR1 KGHSH and CDR2 LQKENI come from the germline V gene. This CDR3 contains 15 residues. Written as DNA, the CDR3 is TGTGCCAGCTCACCACTAGACAGTACAGGCTATGGCTACACCTTC. Its translation: CASSPLDSTGYGYTF. The variable domain in full, completed from reference TRBV18 and TRBJ1-2, reads NAGVMQNPRHLVRRRGQEARLRCSPMKGHSHVYWYRQLPEEGLKFMVYLQKENIIDESGMPKERFSAEFPKEGPSILRIQQVVRGDSAAYFCASSPLDSTGYGYTFGSGTRLTVV.

This clonotype was observed many times. This sequence joins TRBV18 and TRBJ2-6; no definite D call. Germline-derived CDR1 and CDR2 are KGHSH and LQKENI. This CDR3 has 14 amino acids. Trimming stripped 3 bases from V and 0 bases from J, with 3 bases between. The CDR3 DNA reads as TGTGCCAGCTCACCTGTCTCTGGGGCCAACGTCCTGACTTTC. This gives the protein CASSPVSGANVLTF.

In its sample, this clonotype was seen many times. V is TRBV27 and J is TRBJ1-1; the D is unclear. V was clipped by 3 bases and J by 5 bases, with 13 bases between them. This CDR3 is 14 amino acids long. The germline gives CDR1 MNHEY, CDR2 SMNVEV (reference sequence). The CDR3 coding sequence is TGTGCCAGCAGTTTTAGGGAGGGAAGAACTGAAGCTTTCTTT. Translated, it gives CASSFREGRTEAFF.

This clonotype has more than one count but fewer than ten. V is TRBV4-3 and J is TRBJ2-7, with 9 bases that match TRBD2. Germline V lookup: CDR1 LGHNA, CDR2 YSLEER. The CDR3 has 14 residues. Unmatched junction bases numbered 6, after V lost 6 bases and J lost 3 bases. Written as DNA, the CDR3 is TGCGCCAGCAGTGATAGCGGGGGAAACTACGAGCAGTACTTC. Its translation is CASSDSGGNYEQYF.

This clonotype occurred a few times. J is TRBJ2-7 and V is TRBV7-6, with 11 bases identical to TRBD2. V lost 3 bases, J lost 1 base, and 11 bases stayed unmatched. The CDR3 is 18 amino acids. CDR1 is SGHVS, CDR2 FNYEAQ, per germline. The CDR3 here is CASSFLPPVAGGSYEQYF. DNA for the CDR3: TGTGCCAGCAGCTTTCTCCCCCCTGTAGCGGGGGGGTCCTACGAGCAGTACTTC. The full variable domain, its missing parts supplied by reference TRBV7-6 and TRBJ2-7, is GAGVSQSPRYKVTKRGQDVALRCDPISGHVSLYWYRQALGQGPEFLTYFNYEAQQDKSGLPNDRFSAERPEGSISTLTIQRTEQRDSAMYRCASSFLPPVAGGSYEQYFGPGTRLTVT.

This clonotype was found a few times. The chain combines TRBV9 with TRBJ2-2; possibly TRBD2 for D (6 bases). V was trimmed by 0 bases and J by 5 bases, leaving 14 bases between them. Germline V gene data show CDR1 as SGDLS and CDR2 as YYNGEE. The CDR3 has 16 residues. DNA of the CDR3: TGTGCCAGCAGCGTAGGTCCCAGGGCGGGAACCGGGGAGCTGTTTTTT. This encodes CASSVGPRAGTGELFF.

On this clonotype itself: At one of its ends the junction is not consistent with the germline gene, which may arise from a read error. The V and J genes are TRBV28 and TRBJ1-2; a possible D gene is TRBD1 (5 bases). The CDR3 has 13 amino acids. Germline V gene data show CDR1 as MDHEN and CDR2 as SYDVKM. DNA for the CDR3: TGTGCCAGCAATTTAGACAGCGACTATGGCTACACCTTC. It encodes CASNLDSDYGYTF.

The V gene is TRBV12-3 or TRBV12-4, the J gene TRBJ1-5, with D tentatively TRBD1 (5 bases). The V and J ends lost 8 bases and 3 bases respectively, with 5 bases between them. The CDR3 has 11 amino acids. The CDR3 coding sequence is TGTGCCAGCGGGGCCAATCAGCCCCAGCATTTT. Translated: CASGANQPQHF.